The T cell receptor (beta chain) under discussion was sequenced for a study of blood T cells in healthy people across ages. For the second PCR, which ran for about 7 to 11 cycles, a sample-barcoded 5' primer and a J-beta primer mix were used. TCRdb re-called the 5' RACE reads with MiXCR, one entry per CDR3 protein. In the table there are 710,000 or so distinct CDR3 sequences, about 20% of which are singletons. Notes on the study in general: Older age went with lower TCR beta diversity per million T cells, in a roughly linear way.

A word on this clonotype: Its antigen is not known. A read error is possible here, since a much larger clone lies one base away.

The V gene's germline CDR1 is LNHDA and CDR2 SQIVND (reference sequence). The CDR3 has 11 residues. Between the trimmed V and J ends, which lost 8 bases and 4 bases, there was a span of 8 bases. The TCR sequence derives from a man aged 65 to 85 in good health. The rearrangement uses TRBV19 and TRBJ1-2; D not resolved. The source material was blood. CDR3 nucleotides: TGTGCCAGTCCCCAGGCCTATGGCTACACCTTC. Protein: CASPQAYGYTF.